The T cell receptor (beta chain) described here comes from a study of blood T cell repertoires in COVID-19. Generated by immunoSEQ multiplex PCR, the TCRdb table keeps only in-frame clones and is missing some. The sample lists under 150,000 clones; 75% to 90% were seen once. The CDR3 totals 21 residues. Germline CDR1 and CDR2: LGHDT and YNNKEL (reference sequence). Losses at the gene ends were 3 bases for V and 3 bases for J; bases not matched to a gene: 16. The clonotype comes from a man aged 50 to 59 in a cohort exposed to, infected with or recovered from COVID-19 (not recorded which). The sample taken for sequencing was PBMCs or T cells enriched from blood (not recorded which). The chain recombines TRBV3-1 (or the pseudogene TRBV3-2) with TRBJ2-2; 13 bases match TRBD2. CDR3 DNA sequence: TGTGCCAGCAGCCAGCTCCCGACTAGCGGGGGGACCCCAGGTTACACCGGGGAGCTGTTTTTT. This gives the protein CASSQLPTSGGTPGYTGELFF.